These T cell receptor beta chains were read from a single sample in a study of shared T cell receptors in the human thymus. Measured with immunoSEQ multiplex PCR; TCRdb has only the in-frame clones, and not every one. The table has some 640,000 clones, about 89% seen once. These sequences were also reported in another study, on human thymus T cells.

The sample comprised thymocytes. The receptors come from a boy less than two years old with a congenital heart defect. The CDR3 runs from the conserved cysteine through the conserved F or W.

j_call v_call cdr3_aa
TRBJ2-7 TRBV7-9 CASSLWRPGTPNSYEQYF
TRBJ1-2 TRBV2 CASRASKGAHGYTF
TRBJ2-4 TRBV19 CASSIPLRGKRAGAKNIQYF
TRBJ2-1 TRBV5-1 CASSSPTGTDSSYNEQFF
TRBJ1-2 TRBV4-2 CASSALTAHNYGYTF
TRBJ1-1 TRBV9 CASSSRGDEAFF
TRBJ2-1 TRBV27 CASSLPTSGSISSYNEQFF
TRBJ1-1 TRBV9 CASSVGAGGNTEAFF
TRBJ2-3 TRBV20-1 CSARLVDTQYF
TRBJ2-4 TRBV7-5 CARSHHPTPGLGQRGRAKNIQYF